The T cell receptor beta chain under discussion was sequenced for a study of T cell repertoires in cytomegalovirus infection. Each CDR3 protein is one row after TCRdb ran MiXCR on the reads. The sample lists some 300,000 distinct CDR3 sequences, roughly an eighth occurring once. The ends were cut back, 0 bases at V and 4 bases at J, with 8 bases in the middle. The germline V gene has CDR1 DFQATT and CDR2 SNEGSKA (reference sequence). The length of the CDR3 is 13 residues. The chain carries TRBV20-1 and TRBJ2-3, with a weak D call TRBD2 (5 bases). Sequencing input: PBMCs. This sequence originates from a human donor in good health (CMV status not recorded). Some clones in this sample may be carry-over from other donors' samples. CDR3 nucleotides: TGCAGTGCTAGAGAAGCGGCATCAGATACGCAGTATTTT. Its protein is CSAREAASDTQYF.